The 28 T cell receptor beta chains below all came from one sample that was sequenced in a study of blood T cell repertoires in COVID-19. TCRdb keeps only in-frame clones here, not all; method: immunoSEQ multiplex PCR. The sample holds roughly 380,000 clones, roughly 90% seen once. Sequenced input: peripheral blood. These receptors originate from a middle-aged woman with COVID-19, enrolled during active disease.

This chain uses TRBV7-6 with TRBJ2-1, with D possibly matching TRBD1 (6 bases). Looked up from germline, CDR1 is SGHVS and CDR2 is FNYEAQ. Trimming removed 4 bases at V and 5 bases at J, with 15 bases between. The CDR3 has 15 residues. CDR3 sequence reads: CASSSRGFIDNEQFF. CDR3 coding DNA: TGTGCCAGCAGCTCTAGGGGGTTCATCGACAATGAGCAGTTCTTC.

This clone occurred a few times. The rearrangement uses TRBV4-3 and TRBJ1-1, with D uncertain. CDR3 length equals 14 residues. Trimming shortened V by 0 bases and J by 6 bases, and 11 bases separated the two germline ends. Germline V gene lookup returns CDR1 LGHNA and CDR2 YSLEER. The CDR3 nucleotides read TGCGCCAGCAGCCAAGACAACAGAGCTGCTGAAGCTTTCTTT. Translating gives CASSQDNRAAEAFF.

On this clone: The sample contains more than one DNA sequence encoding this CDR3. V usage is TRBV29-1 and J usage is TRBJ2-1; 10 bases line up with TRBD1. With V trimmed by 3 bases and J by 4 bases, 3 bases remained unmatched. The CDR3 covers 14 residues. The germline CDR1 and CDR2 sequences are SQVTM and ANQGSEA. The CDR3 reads CSVERDRGYNEQFF. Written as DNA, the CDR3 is TGCAGCGTTGAGCGGGACAGGGGATACAATGAGCAGTTCTTC.

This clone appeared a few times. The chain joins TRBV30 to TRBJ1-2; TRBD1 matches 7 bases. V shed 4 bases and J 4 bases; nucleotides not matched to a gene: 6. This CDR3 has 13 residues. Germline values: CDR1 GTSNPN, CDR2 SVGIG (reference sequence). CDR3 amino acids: CAWTRTGFYGYTF. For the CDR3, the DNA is TGTGCCTGGACGAGGACAGGATTCTATGGCTACACCTTC.

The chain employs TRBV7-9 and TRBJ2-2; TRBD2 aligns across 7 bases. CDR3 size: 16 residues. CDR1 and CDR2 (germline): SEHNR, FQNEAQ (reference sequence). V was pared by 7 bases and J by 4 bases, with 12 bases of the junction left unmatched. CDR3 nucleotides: TGTGCCAGCACCAAAAGCGGGGCGCGGGTCACCGGGGAGCTGTTTTTT. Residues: CASTKSGARVTGELFF.

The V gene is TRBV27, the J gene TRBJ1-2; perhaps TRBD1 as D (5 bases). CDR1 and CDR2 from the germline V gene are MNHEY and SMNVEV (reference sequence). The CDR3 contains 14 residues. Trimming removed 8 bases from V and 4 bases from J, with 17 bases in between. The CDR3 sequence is CASGGKGALYGYTF. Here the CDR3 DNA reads TGTGCCAGCGGCGGAAAAGGGGCCCTCTATGGCTACACCTTC.

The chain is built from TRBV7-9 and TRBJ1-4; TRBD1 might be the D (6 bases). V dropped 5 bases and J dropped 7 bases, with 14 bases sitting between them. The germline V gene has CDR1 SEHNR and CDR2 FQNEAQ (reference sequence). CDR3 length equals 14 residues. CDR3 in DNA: TGTGCCAGCAGCCCCCGTCAGGGGACTGAAAAACTGTTTTTT. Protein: CASSPRQGTEKLFF.

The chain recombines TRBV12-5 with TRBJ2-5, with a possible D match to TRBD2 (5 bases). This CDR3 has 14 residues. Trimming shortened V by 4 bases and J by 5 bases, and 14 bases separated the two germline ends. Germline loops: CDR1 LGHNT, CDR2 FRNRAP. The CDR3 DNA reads TGTGCTAGTGGTTGGCCCCCGAGAGGGGAGACCCAGTACTTC. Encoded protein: CASGWPPRGETQYF. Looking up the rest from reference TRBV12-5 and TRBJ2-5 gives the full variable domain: DARVTQTPRHKVTEMGQEVTMRCQPILGHNTVFWYRQTMMQGLELLAYFRNRAPLDDSGMPKDRFSAEMPDATLATLKIQPSEPRDSAVYFCASGWPPRGETQYFGPGTRLLVL.

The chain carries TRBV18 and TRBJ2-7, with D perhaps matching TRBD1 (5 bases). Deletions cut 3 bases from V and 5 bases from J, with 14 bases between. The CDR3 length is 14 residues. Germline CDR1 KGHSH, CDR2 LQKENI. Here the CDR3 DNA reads TGTGCCAGCTCACCCCAGAGGCAGGGCCACGAGCAGTACTTC. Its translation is CASSPQRQGHEQYF.

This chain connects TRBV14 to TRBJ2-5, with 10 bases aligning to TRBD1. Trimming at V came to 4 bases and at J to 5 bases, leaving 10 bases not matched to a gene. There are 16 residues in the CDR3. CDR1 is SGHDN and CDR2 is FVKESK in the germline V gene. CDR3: CASSPGEGQGWETQYF. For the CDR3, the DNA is TGTGCCAGCAGCCCCGGTGAGGGACAGGGGTGGGAGACCCAGTACTTC. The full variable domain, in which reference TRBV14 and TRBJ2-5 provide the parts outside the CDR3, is EAGVTQFPSHSVIEKGQTVTLRCDPISGHDNLYWYRRVMGKEIKFLLHFVKESKQDESGMPNNRFLAERTGGTYSTLKVQPAELEDSGVYFCASSPGEGQGWETQYFGPGTRLLVL.

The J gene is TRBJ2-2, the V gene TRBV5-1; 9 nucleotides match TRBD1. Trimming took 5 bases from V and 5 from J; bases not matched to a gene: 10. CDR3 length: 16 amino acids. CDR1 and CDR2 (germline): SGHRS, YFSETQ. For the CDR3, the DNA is TGCGCCAGCAGACCAGACCCGGGACAGGGTACCGGGGAGCTGTTTTTT. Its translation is CASRPDPGQGTGELFF.

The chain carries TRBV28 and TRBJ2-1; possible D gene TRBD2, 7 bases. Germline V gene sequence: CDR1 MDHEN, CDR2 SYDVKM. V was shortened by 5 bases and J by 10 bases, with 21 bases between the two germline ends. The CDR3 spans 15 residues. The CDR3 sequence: CASSGGGLYPNEQFF. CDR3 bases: TGTGCCAGCAGTGGGGGGGGGCTTTACCCGAACGAGCAGTTCTTC.

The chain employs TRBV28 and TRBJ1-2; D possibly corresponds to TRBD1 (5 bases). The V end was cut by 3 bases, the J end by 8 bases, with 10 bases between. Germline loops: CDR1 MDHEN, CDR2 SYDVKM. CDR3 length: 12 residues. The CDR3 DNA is TGTGCCAGCAGTTTCCAGGGAAGGGGCTACACCTTC. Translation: CASSFQGRGYTF.

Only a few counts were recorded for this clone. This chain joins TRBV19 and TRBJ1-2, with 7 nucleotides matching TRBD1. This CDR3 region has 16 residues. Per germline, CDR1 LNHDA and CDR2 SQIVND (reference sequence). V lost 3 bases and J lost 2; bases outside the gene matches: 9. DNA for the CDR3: TGTGCCAGTAGTATTAGTTTCCGGGACAGAAACTATGGCTACACCTTC. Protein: CASSISFRDRNYGYTF.

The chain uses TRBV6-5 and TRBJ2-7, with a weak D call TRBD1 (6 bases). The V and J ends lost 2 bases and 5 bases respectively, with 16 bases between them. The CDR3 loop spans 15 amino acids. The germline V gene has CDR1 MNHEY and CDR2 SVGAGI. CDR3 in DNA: TGTGCCAGCAGTTACAAGGGACACCCGAACAACGAGCAGTACTTC. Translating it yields CASSYKGHPNNEQYF.

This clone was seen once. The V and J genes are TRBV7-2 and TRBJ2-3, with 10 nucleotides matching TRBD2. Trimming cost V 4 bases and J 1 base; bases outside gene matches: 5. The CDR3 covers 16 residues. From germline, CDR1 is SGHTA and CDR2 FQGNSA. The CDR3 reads CASSYQAGGGTDTQYF. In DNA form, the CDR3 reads TGTGCCAGCAGCTACCAAGCGGGAGGGGGCACAGATACGCAGTATTTT.

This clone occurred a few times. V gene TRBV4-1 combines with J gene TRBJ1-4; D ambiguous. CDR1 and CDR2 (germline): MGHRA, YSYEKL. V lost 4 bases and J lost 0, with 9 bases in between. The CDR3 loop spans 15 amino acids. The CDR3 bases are TGCGCCAGCAGCCCCATCCTAGCAACTAATGAAAAACTGTTTTTT. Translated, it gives CASSPILATNEKLFF.

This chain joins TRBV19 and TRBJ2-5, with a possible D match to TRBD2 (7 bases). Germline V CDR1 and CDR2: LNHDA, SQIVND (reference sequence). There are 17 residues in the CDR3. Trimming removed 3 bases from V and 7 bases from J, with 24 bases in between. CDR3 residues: CASSIQARGAQRGTQYF. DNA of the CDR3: TGTGCCAGTAGTATTCAGGCTCGGGGGGCCCAACGCGGGACCCAGTACTTC.

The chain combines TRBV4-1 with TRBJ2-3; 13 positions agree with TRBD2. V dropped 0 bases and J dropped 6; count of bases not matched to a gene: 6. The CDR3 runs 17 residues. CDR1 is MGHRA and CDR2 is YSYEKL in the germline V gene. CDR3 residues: CASSQDPLTSGGDTQYF. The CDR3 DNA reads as TGCGCCAGCAGCCAAGACCCCCTGACTAGCGGGGGGGATACGCAGTATTTT.

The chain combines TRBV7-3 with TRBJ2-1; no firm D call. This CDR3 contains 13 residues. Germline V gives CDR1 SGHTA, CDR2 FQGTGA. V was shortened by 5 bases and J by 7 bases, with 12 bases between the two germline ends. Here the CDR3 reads CASSLETGNEQFF. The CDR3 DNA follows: TGTGCCAGCAGCCTCGAGACTGGAAATGAGCAGTTCTTC.

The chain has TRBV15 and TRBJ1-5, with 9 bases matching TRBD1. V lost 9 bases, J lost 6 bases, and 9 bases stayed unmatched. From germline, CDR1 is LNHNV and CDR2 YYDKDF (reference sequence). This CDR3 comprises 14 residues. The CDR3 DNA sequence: TGTGCCACTTCCGGGACAGGGTCTCGTCAGCCCCAGCATTTT. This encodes CATSGTGSRQPQHF. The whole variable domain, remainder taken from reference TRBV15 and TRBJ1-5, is DAMVIQNPRYQVTQFGKPVTLSCSQTLNHNVMYWYQQKSSQAPKLLFHYYDKDFNNEADTPDNFQSRRPNTSFCFLDIRSPGLGDTAMYLCATSGTGSRQPQHFGDGTRLSIL.

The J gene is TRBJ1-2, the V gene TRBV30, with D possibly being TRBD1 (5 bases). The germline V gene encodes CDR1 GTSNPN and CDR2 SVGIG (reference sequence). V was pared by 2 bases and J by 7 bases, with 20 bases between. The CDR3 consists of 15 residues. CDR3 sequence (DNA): TGTGCCTGGAGTCCTCCGGCAGGGCGGTTTGGTGGCTACACCTTC. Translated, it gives CAWSPPAGRFGGYTF.

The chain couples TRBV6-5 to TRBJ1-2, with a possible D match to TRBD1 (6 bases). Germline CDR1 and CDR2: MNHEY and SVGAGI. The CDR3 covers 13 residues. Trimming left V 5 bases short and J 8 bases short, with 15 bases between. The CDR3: CASSLTGQGGYTF. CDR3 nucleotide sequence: TGTGCCAGCAGTCTAACAGGCCAGGGGGGCTACACCTTC.

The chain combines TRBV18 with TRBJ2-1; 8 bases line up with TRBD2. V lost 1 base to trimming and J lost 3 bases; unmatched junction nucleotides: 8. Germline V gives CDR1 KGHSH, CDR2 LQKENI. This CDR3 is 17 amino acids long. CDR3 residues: CASSPLPLAGNYNEQFF. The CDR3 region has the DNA TGTGCCAGCTCACCACTCCCCTTAGCGGGAAACTACAATGAGCAGTTCTTC.

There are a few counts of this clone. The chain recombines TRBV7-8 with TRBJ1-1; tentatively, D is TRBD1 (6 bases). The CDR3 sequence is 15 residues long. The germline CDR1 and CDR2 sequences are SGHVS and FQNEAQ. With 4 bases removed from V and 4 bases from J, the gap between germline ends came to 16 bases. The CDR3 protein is CASSSQGTGITEAFF. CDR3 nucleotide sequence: TGTGCCAGCAGCTCCCAAGGAACAGGGATCACTGAAGCTTTCTTT.

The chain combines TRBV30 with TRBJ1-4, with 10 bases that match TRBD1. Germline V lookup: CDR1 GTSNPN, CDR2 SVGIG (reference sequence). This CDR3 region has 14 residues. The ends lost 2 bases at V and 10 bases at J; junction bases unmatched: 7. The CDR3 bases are TGTGCCTGGAGTCTGGGACAGGGGAACGGAAAACTGTTTTTT. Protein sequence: CAWSLGQGNGKLFF.

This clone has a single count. CDR3 DNA: TGTGCCAGCAGCGAGCCCCCGACGGGACGCTACGGGGAGGGCAATGAGCAGTTCTTC. It codes for CASSEPPTGRYGEGNEQFF. The chain recombines TRBV7-2 with TRBJ2-1; 7 positions match TRBD2. The CDR3 runs 19 residues. Germline values: CDR1 SGHTA, CDR2 FQGNSA. V shed 5 bases and J 6 bases; nucleotides not matched to a gene: 22.

This CDR3 reads CASSSGQGNSNQPQHF. The CDR3 DNA is TGTGCCAGCAGCTCGGGACAGGGCAATAGCAATCAGCCCCAGCATTTT. The chain recombines TRBV11-2 with TRBJ1-5; 9 bases are shared with TRBD1. Germline V gene data show CDR1 as SGHAT and CDR2 as FQNNGV. The CDR3 sequence is 16 residues long. V trimming: 4 bases; J trimming: 0 bases; junction bases outside the gene matches: 4.